The sequence of this TCR beta chain was determined in a study of response to subunit inactivated influenza vaccine. V was clipped by 0 bases and J by 3 bases; unmatched bases: 3. Germline V CDR1 and CDR2: MGHRA, YSYEKL. This CDR3 is 15 amino acids long. One entry per CDR3 protein results from TCRdb running MiXCR on the RT-PCR reads. The table shows about 190,000 distinct CDR3 sequences, with around 14% occurring only once. The sequence came from a man aged 45-65 years who received an inactivated influenza vaccine. The specimen was CD8+ T cells sorted from PBMCs, collected 4 to 6 days after vaccination. V gene TRBV4-1 combines with J gene TRBJ2-7; 9 positions agree with TRBD1. The CDR3 loop is CASSQDWGQGYEQYF. The CDR3 nucleotides read TGCGCCAGCAGCCAAGATTGGGGACAGGGCTACGAGCAGTACTTC.